This T cell receptor (beta chain) was obtained from a study of shared clonotypes between healthy human individuals. Germline V lookup: CDR1 GTSNPN, CDR2 SVGIG (reference sequence). The CDR3 extends over 15 amino acids. V lost 1 base, J lost 9 bases, and 16 bases lay in between. Profiled with immunoSEQ multiplex PCR; TCRdb holds only in-frame clones, not every one. The sample holds under 1,100,000 clones, under 80% seen once. Sequences were obtained from memory CD4+ T cells sorted from blood. As for subset: CD45RA-negative fraction. This receptor was taken from a man younger than 35 in good health. This chain joins TRBV30 and TRBJ1-6; D gene uncertain. CDR3 protein: CAWSDYSLFSSPLHF. The CDR3 region has the DNA TGTGCCTGGAGTGACTACTCTCTGTTTTCTTCACCCCTCCACTTT. Complete variable domain (other parts from reference TRBV30 and TRBJ1-6): SQTIHQWPATLVQPVGSPLSLECTVEGTSNPNLYWYRQAAGRGLQLLFYSVGIGQISSEVPQNLSASRPQDRQFILSSKKLLLSDSGFYLCAWSDYSLFSSPLHFGNGTRLTVT.